Described below is a single T cell receptor beta chain sequence and its context. The antigen remains unidentified. This sample is part of a study of identical twins. Whole-study findings and limits: A cross-sectional statistical analysis, not follow-up of the same donors, supported the conclusions.

CDR1 is DFQATT, CDR2 SNEGSKA, per germline (reference sequence). The CDR3 loop spans 14 amino acids. V lost 3 bases and J 0 bases, leaving 9 bases between the germline ends. One entry per CDR3 protein results from TCRdb running MiXCR on the 5' RACE reads. This table holds 600,000 to 800,000 distinct CDR3 sequences, 21% found once. This sample also belongs to another study, concerning T cells expressing NK-cell markers. That paper adds: Sorted T-cell subsets CD3+CD56+NKG2C+, CD3+CD56+NKG2C- and CD3+CD56-NKG2C+ were TCR beta-sequenced.

This receptor was identified in a woman between 18 and 29 years old in good health. V gene TRBV20-1 combines with J gene TRBJ2-1; no definite D call. Material: PBMCs. The CDR3 loop reads CSARRPRSYNEQFF. In DNA, the CDR3 is TGCAGTGCTAGGCGCCCGCGCTCCTACAATGAGCAGTTCTTC.